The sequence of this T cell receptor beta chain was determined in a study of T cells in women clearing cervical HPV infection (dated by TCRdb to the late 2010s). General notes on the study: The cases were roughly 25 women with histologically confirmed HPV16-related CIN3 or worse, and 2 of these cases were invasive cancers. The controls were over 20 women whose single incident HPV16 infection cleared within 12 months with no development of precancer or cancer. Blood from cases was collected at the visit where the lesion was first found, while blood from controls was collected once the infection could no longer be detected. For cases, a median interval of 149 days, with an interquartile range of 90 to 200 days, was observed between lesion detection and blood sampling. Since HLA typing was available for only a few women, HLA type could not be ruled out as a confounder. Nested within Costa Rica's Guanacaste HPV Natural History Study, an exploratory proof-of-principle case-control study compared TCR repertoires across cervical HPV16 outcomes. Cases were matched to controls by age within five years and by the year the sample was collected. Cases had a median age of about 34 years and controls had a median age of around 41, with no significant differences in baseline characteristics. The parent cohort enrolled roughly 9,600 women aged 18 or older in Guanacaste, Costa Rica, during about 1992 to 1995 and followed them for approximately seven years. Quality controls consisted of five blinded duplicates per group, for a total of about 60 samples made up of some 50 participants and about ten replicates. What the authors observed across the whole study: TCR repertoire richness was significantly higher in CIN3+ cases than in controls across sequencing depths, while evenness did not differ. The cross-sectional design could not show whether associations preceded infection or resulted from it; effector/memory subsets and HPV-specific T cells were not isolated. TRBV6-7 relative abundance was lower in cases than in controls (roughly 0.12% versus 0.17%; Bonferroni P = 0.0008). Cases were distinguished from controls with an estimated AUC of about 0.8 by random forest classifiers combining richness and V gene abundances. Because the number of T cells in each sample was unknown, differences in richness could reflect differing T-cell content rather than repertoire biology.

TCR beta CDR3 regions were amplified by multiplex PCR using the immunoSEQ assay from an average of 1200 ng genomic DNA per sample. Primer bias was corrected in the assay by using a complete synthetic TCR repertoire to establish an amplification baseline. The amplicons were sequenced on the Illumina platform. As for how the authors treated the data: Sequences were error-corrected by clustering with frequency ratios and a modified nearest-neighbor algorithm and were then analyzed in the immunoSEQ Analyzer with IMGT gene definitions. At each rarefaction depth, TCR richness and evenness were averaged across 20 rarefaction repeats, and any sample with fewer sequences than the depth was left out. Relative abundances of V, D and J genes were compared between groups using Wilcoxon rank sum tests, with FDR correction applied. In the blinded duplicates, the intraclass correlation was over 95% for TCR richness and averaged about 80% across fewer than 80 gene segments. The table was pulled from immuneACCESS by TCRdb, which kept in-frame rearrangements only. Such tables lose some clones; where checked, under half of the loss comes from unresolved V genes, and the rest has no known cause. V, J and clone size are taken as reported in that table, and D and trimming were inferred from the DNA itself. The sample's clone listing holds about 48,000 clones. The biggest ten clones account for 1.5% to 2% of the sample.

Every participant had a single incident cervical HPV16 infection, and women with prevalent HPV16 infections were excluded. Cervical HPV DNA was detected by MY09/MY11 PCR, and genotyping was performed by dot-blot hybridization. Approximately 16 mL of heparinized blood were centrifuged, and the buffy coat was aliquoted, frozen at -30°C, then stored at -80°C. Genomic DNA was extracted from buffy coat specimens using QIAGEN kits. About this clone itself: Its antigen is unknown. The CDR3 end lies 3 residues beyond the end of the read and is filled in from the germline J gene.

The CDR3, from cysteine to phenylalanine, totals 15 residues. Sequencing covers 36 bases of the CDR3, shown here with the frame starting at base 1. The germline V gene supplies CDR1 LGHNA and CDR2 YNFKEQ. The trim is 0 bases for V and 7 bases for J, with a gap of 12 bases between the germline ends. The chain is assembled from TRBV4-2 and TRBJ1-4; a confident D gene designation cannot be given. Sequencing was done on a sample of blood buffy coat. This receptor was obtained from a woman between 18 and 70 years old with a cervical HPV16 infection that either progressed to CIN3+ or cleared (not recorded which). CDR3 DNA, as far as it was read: TGTGCCAGCAGCCAAGATCCTACCCGGGGTGAAAAA. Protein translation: CASSQDPTRGEK. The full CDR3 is CASSQDPTRGEKLFF.